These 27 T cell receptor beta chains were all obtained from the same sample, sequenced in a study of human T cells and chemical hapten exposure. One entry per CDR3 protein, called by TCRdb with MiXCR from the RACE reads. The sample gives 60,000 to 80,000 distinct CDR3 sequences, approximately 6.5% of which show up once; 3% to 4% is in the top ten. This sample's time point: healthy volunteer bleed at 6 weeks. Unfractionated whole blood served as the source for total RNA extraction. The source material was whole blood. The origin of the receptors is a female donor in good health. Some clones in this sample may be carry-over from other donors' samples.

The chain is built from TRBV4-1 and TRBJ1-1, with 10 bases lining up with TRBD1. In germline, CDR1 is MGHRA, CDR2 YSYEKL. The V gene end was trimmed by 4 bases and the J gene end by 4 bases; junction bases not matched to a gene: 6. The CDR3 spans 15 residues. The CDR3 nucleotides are TGCGCCAGCAGCCCGACAGGGGGCAGCCCCACTGAAGCTTTCTTT. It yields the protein CASSPTGGSPTEAFF.

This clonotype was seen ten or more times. The CDR3 here is CASSLRPSTKETQYF. The CDR3 DNA reads TGTGCCAGCAGCTTGCGGCCGTCGACCAAGGAGACCCAGTACTTC. V usage is TRBV5-6 and J usage is TRBJ2-5; no firm D call. Trimming removed 1 base from V and 5 bases from J, with 15 bases in between. The CDR3 has 15 amino acids. Germline V gene sequence: CDR1 SGHDT, CDR2 YYEEEE.

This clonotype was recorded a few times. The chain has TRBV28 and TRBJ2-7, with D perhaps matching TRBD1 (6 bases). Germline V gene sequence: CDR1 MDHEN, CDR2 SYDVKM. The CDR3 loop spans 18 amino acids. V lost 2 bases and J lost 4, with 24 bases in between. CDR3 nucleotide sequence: TGTGCCAGCAGTTTAAATCGGTTCGGGACAAGGACTGATTACGAGCAGTACTTC. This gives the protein CASSLNRFGTRTDYEQYF.

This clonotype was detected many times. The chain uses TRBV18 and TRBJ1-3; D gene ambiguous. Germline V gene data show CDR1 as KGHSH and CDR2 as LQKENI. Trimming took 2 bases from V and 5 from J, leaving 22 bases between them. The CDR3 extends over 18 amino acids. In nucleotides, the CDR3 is TGTGCCAGCTCACCAAGTCTCTCGGACGGTATATTTAGAAACACCATATATTTT. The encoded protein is CASSPSLSDGIFRNTIYF.

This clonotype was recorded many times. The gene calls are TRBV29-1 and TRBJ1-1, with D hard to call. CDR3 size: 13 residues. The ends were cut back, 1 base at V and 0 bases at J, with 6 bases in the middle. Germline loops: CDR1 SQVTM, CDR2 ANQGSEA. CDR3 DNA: TGCAGCGTTGAAGGACGGATGAACACTGAAGCTTTCTTT. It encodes CSVEGRMNTEAFF.

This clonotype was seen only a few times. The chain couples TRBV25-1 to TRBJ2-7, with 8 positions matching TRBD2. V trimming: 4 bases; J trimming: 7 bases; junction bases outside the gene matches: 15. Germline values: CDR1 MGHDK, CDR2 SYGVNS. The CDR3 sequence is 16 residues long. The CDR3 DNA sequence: TGTGCCAGCAGTGCCCTTCCCAGCGGGAGATTGGATGAGCAGTACTTC. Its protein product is CASSALPSGRLDEQYF.

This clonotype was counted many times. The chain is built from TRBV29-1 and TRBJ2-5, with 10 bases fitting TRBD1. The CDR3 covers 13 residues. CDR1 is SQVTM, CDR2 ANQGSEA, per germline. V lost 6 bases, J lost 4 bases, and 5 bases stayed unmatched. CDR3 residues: CSVRDRGPETQYF. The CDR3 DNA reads TGCAGCGTCCGGGACAGGGGTCCAGAGACCCAGTACTTC.

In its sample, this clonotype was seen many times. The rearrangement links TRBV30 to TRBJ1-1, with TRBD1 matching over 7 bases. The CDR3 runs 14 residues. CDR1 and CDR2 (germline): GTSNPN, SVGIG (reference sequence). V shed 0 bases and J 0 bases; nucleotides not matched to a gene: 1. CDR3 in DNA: TGTGCCTGGAGTGTACAGGGGATGAACACTGAAGCTTTCTTT. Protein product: CAWSVQGMNTEAFF.

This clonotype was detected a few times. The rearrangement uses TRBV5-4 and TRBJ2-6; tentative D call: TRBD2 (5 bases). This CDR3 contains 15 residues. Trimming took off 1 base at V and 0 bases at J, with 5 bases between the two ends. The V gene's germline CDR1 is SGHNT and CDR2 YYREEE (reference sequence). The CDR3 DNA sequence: TGTGCCAGCAGCTTGCGGGACTCTGGGGCCAACGTCCTGACTTTC. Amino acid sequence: CASSLRDSGANVLTF.

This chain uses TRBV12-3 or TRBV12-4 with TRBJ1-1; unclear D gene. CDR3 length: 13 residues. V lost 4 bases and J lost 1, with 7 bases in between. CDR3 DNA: TGTGCCAGCAGTTCTCGGGCGAACACTGAAGCTTTCTTT. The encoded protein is CASSSRANTEAFF.

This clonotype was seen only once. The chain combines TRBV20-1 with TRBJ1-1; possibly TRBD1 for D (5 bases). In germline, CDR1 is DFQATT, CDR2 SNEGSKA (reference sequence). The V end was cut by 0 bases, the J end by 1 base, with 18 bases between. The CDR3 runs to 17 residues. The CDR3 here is CSARDITRGGRNTEAFF. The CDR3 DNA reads TGCAGTGCTAGAGATATAACGAGGGGCGGCAGGAACACTGAAGCTTTCTTT.

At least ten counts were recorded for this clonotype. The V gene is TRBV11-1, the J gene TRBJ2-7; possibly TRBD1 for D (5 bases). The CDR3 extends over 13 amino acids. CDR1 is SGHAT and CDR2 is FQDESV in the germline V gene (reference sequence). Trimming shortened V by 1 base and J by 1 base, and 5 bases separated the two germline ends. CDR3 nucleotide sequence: TGTGCCAGCAGCTTAGGGACATCCTACGAGCAGTACTTC. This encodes CASSLGTSYEQYF.

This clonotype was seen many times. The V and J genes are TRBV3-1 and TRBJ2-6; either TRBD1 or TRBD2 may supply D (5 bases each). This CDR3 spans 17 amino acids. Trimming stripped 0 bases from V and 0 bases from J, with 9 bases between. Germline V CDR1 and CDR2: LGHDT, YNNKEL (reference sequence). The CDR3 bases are TGTGCCAGCAGCCAAGATCGGGGCCCCTCTGGGGCCAACGTCCTGACTTTC. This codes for CASSQDRGPSGANVLTF.

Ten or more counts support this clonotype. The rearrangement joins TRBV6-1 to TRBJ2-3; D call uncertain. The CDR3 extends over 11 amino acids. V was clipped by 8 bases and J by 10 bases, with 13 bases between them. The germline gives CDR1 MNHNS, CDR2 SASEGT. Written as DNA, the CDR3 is TGTGCCAGCCCGAGTCGGGTGCCGCAGTATTTT. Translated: CASPSRVPQYF.

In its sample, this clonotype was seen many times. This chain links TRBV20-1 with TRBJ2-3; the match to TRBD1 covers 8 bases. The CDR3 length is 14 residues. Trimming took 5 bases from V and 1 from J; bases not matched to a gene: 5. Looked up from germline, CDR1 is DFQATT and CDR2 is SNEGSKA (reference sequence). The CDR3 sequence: CSAYPGQGTDTQYF. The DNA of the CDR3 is TGCAGTGCTTACCCGGGACAGGGCACAGATACGCAGTATTTT.

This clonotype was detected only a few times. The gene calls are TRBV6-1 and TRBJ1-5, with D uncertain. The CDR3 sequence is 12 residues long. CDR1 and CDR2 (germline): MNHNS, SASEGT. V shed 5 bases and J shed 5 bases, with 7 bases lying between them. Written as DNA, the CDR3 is TGTGCCAGCAGTTGGGTAGATCAGCCCCAGCATTTT. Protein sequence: CASSWVDQPQHF.

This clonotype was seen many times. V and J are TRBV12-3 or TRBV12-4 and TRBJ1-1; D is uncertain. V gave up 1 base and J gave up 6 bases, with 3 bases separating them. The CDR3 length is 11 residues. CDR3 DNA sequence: TGTGCCAGCAGTTTAGGTCCTGAAGCTTTCTTT. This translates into CASSLGPEAFF.

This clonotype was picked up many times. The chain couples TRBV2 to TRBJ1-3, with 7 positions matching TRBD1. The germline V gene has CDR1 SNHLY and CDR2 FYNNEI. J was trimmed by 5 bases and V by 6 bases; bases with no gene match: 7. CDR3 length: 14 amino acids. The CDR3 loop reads CASSETGLRNTIYF. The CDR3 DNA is TGTGCCAGCAGCGAGACAGGGTTACGAAACACCATATATTTT.

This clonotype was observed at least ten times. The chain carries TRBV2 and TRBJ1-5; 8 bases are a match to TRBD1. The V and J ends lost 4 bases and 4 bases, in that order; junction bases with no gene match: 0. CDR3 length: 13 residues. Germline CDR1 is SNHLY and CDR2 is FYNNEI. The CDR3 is CASSGQGNQPQHF. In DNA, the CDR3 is TGTGCCAGCAGTGGACAGGGGAATCAGCCCCAGCATTTT. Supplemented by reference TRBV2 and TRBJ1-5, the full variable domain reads EPEVTQTPSHQVTQMGQEVILRCVPISNHLYFYWYRQILGQKVEFLVSFYNNEISEKSEIFDDQFSVERPDGSNFTLKIRSTKLEDSAMYFCASSGQGNQPQHFGDGTRLSIL.

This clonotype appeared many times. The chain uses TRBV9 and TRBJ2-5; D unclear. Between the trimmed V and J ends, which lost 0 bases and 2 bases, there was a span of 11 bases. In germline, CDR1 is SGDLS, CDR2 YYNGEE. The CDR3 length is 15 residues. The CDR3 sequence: CASSVGRTGQETQYF. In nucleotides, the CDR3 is TGTGCCAGCAGCGTAGGTCGGACGGGTCAAGAGACCCAGTACTTC.

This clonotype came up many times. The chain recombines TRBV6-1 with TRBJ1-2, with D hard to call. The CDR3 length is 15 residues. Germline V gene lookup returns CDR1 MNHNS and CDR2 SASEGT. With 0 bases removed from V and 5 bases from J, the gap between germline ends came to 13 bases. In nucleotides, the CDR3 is TGTGCCAGCAGTGAAGCGCGAAGGATACGGTATGGCTACACCTTC. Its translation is CASSEARRIRYGYTF.

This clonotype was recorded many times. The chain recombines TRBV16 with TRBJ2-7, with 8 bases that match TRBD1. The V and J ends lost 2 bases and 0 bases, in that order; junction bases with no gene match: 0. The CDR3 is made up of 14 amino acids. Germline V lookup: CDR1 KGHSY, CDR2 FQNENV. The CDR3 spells CASSQGQGSYEQYF. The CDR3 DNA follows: TGTGCCAGCAGCCAAGGACAGGGCTCCTACGAGCAGTACTTC.

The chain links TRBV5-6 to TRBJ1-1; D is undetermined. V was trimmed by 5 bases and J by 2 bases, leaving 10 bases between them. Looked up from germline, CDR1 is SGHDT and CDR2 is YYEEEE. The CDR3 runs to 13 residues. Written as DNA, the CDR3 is TGTGCCAGCAGTTCTGTTCTTAACACTGAAGCTTTCTTT. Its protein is CASSSVLNTEAFF.

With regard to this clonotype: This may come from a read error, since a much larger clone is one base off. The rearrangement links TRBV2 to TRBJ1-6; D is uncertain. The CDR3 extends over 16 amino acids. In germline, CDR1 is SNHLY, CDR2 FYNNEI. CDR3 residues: CTSSELRQPPSSPLHF. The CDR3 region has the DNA TGTACCAGCAGTGAACTTAGGCAACCTCCGAGTTCACCCCTCCACTTT.

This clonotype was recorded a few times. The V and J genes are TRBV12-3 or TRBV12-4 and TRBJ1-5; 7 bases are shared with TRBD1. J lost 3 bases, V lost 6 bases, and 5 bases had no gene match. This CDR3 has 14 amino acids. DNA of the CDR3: TGTGCCAGCAGCCTCGGACAGGCCAATCAGCCCCAGCATTTT. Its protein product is CASSLGQANQPQHF.

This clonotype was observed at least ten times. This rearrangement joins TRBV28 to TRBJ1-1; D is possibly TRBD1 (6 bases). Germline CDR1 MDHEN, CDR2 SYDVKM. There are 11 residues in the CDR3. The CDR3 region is CATSGETEAFF. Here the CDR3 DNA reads TGTGCTACGTCAGGGGAAACTGAAGCTTTCTTT.

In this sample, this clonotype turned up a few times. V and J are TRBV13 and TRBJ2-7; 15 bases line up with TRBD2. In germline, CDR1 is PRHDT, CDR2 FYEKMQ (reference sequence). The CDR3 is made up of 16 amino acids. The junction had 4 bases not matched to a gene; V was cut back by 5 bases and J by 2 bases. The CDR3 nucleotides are TGTGCCAGCAGCAAGGGACTAGCGGGAGGTCCCTACGAGCAGTACTTC. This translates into CASSKGLAGGPYEQYF.